The clone carrying this T cell receptor (beta chain) is categorized as medium-sized. The antigen is undetermined. No cell fractionation was done, so the repertoire covers all unsorted peripheral blood T cells. CDR3 length: 17 amino acids. V was clipped by 5 bases and J by 0 bases; unmatched bases: 10. Germline values: CDR1 SGHVS, CDR2 FQNEAQ. Reverse transcription used 500 to 550 ng RNA and constant-region primers for alpha and beta. Alpha and beta chain libraries were made separately by chain-specific third strand synthesis with multiplexing indices. An approximately 21-cycle PCR with P5s and P7 primers followed a short adapter-adding first PCR. In TCRdb, the 5' RACE reads were re-called with MiXCR into one record per CDR3 protein. The sample records approximately 10,000 distinct CDR3 sequences, 8.5% to 12% being singletons. The sample belongs to a study of HIV-infected patients and healthy controls. Notes on the study in general: CMV-associated CDR3s mostly grew nonsignificantly during therapy, while HIV-associated CDR3s declined significantly.

The origin of this receptor is an adult with HIV infection. The material was blood, obtained before antiretroviral therapy. The gene calls are TRBV7-8 and TRBJ2-1, with 7 bases lining up with TRBD2. This chain's CDR3 is CASSLSFGRPSYNEQFF. CDR3 nucleotide sequence: TGTGCCAGCAGCCTCTCCTTCGGGAGGCCCTCCTACAATGAGCAGTTCTTC.